Listed below are T cell receptor beta chains from one sample, sequenced in a study of beta chain features in type 1 diabetes. Only in-frame clones appear in the TCRdb table, and some are missing; sequencing was by immunoSEQ multiplex PCR. In the table there are about 330,000 clones, approximately 10% of which are singletons. The sequencing sample was made of naive CD4+ T cells from blood. These receptors all stem from a woman in her twenties or thirties in good health. Each CDR3 is given with its conserved first and last residue. Each record gives: D gene, V gene, J gene, clone size, CDR3 protein, CDR3 DNA. The D gene is left open where the match is weak. Rows may omit the clone size; those that give it use once, few, many or a size class.

D: .; V: TRBV2; J: TRBJ1-1; size: .; CDR3: CASTGSEGNSVAFF; DNA: TGTGCCAGCACTGGGTCGGAGGGGAATAGCGTAGCTTTCTTT
D: TRBD1; V: TRBV11-2; J: TRBJ1-5; size: .; CDR3: CASSLAGTGNNQPQHF; DNA: TGTGCCAGCAGCTTAGCCGGGACAGGGAACAATCAGCCCCAGCATTTT
D: TRBD1; V: TRBV5-4; J: TRBJ1-2; size: .; CDR3: CASSLQGAGGYTF; DNA: TGTGCCAGCAGCCTACAGGGGGCCGGTGGCTACACCTTC
D: .; V: TRBV18; J: TRBJ1-1; size: .; CDR3: CASSAGGGNTEAFF; DNA: TGTGCCAGCTCAGCCGGGGGGGGAAACACTGAAGCTTTCTTT
D: .; V: TRBV11-2; J: TRBJ2-2; size: few; CDR3: CASSLLLGAAGGELFF; DNA: TGTGCCAGCAGCTTACTTTTGGGGGCTGCGGGCGGGGAGCTGTTTTTT
D: TRBD1; V: TRBV30; J: TRBJ1-2; size: few; CDR3: CAGNRGVIYGYTF; DNA: TGTGCCGGCAACAGGGGGGTTATCTATGGCTACACCTTC
D: .; V: TRBV28; J: TRBJ1-5; size: .; CDR3: CASRLSTAQNNQPQHF; DNA: TGTGCCAGCAGGCTCTCCACTGCCCAAAATAATCAGCCCCAGCATTTT
D: .; V: TRBV10-3; J: TRBJ2-7; size: few; CDR3: CAISETPGWYEQYF; DNA: TGTGCCATCAGTGAGACCCCGGGGTGGTACGAGCAGTACTTC
D: TRBD2; V: TRBV5-4; J: TRBJ2-1; size: .; CDR3: CASSFRLADPNEQFF; DNA: TGTGCCAGCAGCTTCCGACTAGCGGACCCCAATGAGCAGTTCTTC
D: .; V: TRBV28; J: TRBJ2-6; size: .; CDR3: CASSSGAEGANVLTF; DNA: TGTGCCAGCAGTTCAGGGGCGGAAGGGGCCAACGTCCTGACTTTC
D: TRBD1; V: TRBV7-2; J: TRBJ1-1; size: few; CDR3: CASSLDRTGVFRTEAFF; DNA: TGTGCCAGCAGCTTAGATCGGACAGGGGTTTTTCGCACTGAAGCTTTCTTT
D: TRBD2; V: TRBV19; J: TRBJ2-3; size: .; CDR3: CASSRTGLAVPDTQYF; DNA: TGTGCCAGTAGTCGAACGGGACTAGCGGTACCAGATACGCAGTATTTT
D: .; V: TRBV4-2; J: TRBJ2-7; size: few; CDR3: CASSQEPIAGEYEQYF; DNA: TGTGCCAGCAGCCAAGAGCCTATAGCTGGAGAATACGAGCAGTACTTC
D: .; V: TRBV5-4; J: TRBJ2-7; size: few; CDR3: CASGRQETYEQYF; DNA: TGTGCCAGCGGGCGACAGGAAACCTACGAGCAGTACTTC
D: TRBD1; V: TRBV7-8; J: TRBJ1-4; size: .; CDR3: CASSQYDRDLFF; DNA: TGTGCCAGCAGCCAATACGACAGGGATCTGTTTTTT
D: TRBD1; V: TRBV28; J: TRBJ1-3; size: .; CDR3: CASTPDRAGNTIYF; DNA: TGTGCCAGCACCCCGGACAGGGCCGGAAACACCATATATTTT
D: TRBD1; V: TRBV18; J: TRBJ1-5; size: .; CDR3: CASSPGTDNQPQHF; DNA: TGTGCCAGCTCACCAGGGACAGATAATCAGCCCCAGCATTTT
D: .; V: TRBV5-4; J: TRBJ1-5; size: .; CDR3: CASSLGTSPQPQHF; DNA: TGTGCCAGCAGCTTGGGTACAAGTCCTCAGCCCCAGCATTTT
D: TRBD1; V: TRBV18; J: TRBJ2-3; size: few; CDR3: CASSPTGDSTDTQYF; DNA: TGTGCCAGCTCCCCAACAGGGGATAGCACAGATACGCAGTATTTT